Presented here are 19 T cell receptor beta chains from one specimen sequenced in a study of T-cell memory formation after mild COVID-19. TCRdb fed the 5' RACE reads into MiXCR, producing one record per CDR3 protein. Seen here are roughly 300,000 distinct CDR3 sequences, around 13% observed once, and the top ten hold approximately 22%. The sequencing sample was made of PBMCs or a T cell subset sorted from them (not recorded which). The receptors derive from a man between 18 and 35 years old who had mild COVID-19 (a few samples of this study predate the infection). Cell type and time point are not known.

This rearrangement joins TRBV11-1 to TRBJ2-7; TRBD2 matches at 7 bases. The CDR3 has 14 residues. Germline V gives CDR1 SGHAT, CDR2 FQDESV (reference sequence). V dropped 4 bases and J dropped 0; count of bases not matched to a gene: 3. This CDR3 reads CASSWGGISYEQYF. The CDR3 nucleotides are TGTGCCAGCAGCTGGGGGGGAATCTCCTACGAGCAGTACTTC.

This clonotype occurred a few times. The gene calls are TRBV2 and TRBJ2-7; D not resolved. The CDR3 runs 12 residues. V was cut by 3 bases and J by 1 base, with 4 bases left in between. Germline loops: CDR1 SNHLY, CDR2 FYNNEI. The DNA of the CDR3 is TGTGCCAGCAGTGAGACGTCCTACGAGCAGTACTTC. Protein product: CASSETSYEQYF.

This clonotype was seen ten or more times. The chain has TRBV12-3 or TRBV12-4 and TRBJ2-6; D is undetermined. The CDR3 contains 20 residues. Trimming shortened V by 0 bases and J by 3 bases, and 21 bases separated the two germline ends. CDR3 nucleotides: TGTGCCAGCAGTTTAGCGCCCGATCCCTTGGATTTGGGTGGGGCCAACGTCCTGACTTTC. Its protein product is CASSLAPDPLDLGGANVLTF.

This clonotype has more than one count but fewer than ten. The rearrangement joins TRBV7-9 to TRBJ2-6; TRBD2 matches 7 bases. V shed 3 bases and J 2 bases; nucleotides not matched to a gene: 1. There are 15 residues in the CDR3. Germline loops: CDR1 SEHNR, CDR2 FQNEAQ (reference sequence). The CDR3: CASSFGTTGANVLTF. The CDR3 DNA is TGTGCCAGCAGCTTTGGGACTACTGGGGCCAACGTCCTGACTTTC.

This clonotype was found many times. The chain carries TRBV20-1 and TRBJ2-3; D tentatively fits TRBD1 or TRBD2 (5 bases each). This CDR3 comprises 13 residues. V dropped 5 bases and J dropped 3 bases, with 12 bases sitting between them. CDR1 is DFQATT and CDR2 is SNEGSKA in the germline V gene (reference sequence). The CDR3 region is CSARPGATDTQYF. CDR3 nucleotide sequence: TGCAGTGCTCGACCCGGGGCGACAGATACGCAGTATTTT.

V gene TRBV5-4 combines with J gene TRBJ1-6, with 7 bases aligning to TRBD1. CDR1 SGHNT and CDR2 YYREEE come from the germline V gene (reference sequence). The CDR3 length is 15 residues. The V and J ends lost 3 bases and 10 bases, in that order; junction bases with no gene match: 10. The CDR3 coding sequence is TGTGCCAGCAGCTCAACAGGGGCGGGGGTCTCACCCCTCCACTTT. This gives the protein CASSSTGAGVSPLHF.

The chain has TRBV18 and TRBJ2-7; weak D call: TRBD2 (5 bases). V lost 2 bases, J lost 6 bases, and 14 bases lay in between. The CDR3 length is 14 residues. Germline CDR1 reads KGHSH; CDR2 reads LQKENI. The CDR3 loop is CASSPGSGGLEQYF. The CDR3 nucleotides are TGTGCCAGCTCACCAGGGAGTGGAGGCCTCGAGCAGTACTTC.

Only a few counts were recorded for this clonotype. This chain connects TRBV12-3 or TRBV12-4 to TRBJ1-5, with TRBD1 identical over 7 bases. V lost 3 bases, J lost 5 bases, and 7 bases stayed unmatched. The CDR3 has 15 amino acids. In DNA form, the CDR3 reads TGTGCCAGCAGTTTTGGGGGGACAGTAGATCAGCCCCAGCATTTT. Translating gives CASSFGGTVDQPQHF.

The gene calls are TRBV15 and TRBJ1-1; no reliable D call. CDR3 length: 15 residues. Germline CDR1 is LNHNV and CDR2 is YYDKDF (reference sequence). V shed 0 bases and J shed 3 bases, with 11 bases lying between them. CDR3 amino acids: CATSRDLVWDTEAFF. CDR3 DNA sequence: TGTGCCACCAGCAGAGACCTTGTGTGGGACACTGAAGCTTTCTTT.

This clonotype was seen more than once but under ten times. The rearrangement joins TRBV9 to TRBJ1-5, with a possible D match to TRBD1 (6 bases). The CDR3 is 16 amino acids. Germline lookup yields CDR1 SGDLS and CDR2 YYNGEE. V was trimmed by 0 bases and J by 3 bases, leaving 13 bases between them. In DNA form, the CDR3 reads TGTGCCAGCAGCGTAGGAGGGGGGGGGAACAATCAGCCCCAGCATTTT. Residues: CASSVGGGGNNQPQHF.

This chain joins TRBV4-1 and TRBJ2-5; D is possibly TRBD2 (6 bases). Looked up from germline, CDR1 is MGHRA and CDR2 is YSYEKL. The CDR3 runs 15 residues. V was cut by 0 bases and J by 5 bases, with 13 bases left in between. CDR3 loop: CASSQDRGWGETQYF. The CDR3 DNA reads TGCGCCAGCAGCCAAGATCGGGGGTGGGGGGAGACCCAGTACTTC.

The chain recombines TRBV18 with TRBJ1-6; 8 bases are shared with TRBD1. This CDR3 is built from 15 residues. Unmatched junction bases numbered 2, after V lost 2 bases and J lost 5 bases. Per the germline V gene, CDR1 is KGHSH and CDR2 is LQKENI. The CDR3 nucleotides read TGTGCCAGCTCACCAATGACAGGGGATAATTCACCCCTCCACTTT. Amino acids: CASSPMTGDNSPLHF.

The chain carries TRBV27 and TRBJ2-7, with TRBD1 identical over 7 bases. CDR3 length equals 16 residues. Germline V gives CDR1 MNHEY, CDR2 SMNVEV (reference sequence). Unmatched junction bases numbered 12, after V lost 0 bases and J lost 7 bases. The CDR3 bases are TGTGCCAGCAGTTTATCTGGGACAGCCTCACTACGGGAGCAGTACTTC. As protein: CASSLSGTASLREQYF.

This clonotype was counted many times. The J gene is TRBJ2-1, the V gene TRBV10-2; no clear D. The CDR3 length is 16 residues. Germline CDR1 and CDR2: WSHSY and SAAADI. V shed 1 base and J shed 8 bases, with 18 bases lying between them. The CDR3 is CASSEYPKGSHDEQFF. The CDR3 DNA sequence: TGCGCCAGCAGTGAGTACCCGAAAGGATCGCACGATGAGCAGTTCTTC.

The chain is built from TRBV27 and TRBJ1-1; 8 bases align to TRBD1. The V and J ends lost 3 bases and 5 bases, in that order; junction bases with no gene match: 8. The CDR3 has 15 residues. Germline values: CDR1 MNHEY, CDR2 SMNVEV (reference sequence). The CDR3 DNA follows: TGTGCCAGCAGTTTGGGGAACAGGGGGTGGACTGAAGCTTTCTTT. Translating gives CASSLGNRGWTEAFF.

Written as DNA, the CDR3 is TGTGCCAGCAGCCCCAACTTCAACAGTAATGAAAAACTGTTTTTT. Amino acids: CASSPNFNSNEKLFF. The gene calls are TRBV12-3 or TRBV12-4 and TRBJ1-4; D is undetermined. CDR3 length: 15 residues. Trimming shortened V by 6 bases and J by 4 bases, and 15 bases separated the two germline ends.

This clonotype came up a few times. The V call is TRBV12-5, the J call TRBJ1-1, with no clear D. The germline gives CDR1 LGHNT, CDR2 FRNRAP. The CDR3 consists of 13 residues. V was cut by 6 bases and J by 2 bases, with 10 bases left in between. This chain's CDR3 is CASGKARNTEAFF. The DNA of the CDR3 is TGTGCTAGTGGCAAAGCCCGAAACACTGAAGCTTTCTTT. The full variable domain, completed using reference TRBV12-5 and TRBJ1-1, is DARVTQTPRHKVTEMGQEVTMRCQPILGHNTVFWYRQTMMQGLELLAYFRNRAPLDDSGMPKDRFSAEMPDATLATLKIQPSEPRDSAVYFCASGKARNTEAFFGQGTRLTVV.

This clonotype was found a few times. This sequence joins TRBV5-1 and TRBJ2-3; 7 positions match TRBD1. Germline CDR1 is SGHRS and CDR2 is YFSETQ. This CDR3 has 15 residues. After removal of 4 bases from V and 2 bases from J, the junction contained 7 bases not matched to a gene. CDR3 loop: CASSRGTVTTDTQYF. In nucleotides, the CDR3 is TGCGCCAGCAGCCGAGGGACAGTAACCACAGATACGCAGTATTTT.

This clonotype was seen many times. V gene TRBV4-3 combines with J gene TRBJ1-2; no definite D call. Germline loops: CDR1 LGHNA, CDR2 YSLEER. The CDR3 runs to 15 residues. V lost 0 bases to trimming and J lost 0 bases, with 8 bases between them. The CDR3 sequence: CASSQDRYTNYGYTF. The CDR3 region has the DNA TGCGCCAGCAGCCAAGATCGATATACTAACTATGGCTACACCTTC.